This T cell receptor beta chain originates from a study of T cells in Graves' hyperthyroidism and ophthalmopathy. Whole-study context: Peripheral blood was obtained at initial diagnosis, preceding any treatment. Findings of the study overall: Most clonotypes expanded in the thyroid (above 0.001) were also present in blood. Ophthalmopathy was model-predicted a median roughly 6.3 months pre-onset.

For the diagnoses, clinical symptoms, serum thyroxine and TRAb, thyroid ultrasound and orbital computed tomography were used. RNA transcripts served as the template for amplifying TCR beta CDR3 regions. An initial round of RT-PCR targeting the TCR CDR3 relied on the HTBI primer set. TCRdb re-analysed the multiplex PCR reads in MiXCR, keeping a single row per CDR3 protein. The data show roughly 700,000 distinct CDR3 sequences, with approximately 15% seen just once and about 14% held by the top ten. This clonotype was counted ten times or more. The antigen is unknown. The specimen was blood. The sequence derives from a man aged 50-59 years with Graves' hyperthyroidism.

The CDR3 nucleotides are TGTGCCAGCAGTGACGAGCGGGACAATGAGCAGTTCTTC. Amino acid sequence: CASSDERDNEQFF. The rearrangement uses TRBV2 and TRBJ2-1, with D perhaps TRBD2 (6 bases). Looked up from germline, CDR1 is SNHLY and CDR2 is FYNNEI. The V gene lost 3 bases and the J gene lost 5 bases, with 8 bases spanning the gap. CDR3 length: 13 residues. The complete variable domain, with remaining parts taken from reference TRBV2 and TRBJ2-1, reads EPEVTQTPSHQVTQMGQEVILRCVPISNHLYFYWYRQILGQKVEFLVSFYNNEISEKSEIFDDQFSVERPDGSNFTLKIRSTKLEDSAMYFCASSDERDNEQFFGPGTRLTVL.